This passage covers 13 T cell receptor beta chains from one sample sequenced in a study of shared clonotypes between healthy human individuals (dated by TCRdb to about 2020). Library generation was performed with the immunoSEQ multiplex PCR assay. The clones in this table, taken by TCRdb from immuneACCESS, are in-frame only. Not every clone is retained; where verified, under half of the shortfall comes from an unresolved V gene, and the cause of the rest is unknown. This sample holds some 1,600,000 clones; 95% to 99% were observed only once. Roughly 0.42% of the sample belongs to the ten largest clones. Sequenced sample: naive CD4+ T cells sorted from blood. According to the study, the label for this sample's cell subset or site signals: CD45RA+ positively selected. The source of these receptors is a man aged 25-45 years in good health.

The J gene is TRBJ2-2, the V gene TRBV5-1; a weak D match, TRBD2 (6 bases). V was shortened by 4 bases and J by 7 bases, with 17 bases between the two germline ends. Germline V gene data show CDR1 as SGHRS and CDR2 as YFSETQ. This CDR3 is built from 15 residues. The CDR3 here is CASSPASMGGGELFF. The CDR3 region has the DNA TGCGCCAGCAGCCCGGCGTCTATGGGGGGCGGGGAGCTGTTTTTT.

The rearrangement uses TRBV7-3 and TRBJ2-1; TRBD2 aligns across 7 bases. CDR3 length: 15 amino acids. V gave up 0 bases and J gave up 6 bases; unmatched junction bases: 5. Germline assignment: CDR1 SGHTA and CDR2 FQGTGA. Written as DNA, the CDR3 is TGTGCCAGCAGCTTAACCGGGGTAGCGGGCAATGAGCAGTTCTTC. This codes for CASSLTGVAGNEQFF.

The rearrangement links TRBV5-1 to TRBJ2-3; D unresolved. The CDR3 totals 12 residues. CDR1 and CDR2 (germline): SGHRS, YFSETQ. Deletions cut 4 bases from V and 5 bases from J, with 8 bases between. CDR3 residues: CASSRSQDTQYF. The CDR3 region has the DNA TGCGCCAGCAGCCGTTCCCAAGATACGCAGTATTTT.

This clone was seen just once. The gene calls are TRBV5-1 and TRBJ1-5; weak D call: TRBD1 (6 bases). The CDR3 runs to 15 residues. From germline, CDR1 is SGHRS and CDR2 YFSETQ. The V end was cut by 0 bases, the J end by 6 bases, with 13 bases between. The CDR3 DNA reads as TGCGCCAGCAGCTTGGATGGGGGCGCGATTCAGCCCCAGCATTTT. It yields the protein CASSLDGGAIQPQHF.

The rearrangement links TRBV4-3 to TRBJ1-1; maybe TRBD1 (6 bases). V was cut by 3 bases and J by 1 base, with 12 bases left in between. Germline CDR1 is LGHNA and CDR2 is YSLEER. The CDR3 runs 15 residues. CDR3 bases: TGCGCCAGCAGCCAGAACAGGGTACCGAACACTGAAGCTTTCTTT. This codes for CASSQNRVPNTEAFF.

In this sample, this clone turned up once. CDR3 residues: CASKLAGTEQYF. The CDR3 bases are TGCGCCAGCAAACTAGCGGGCACAGAGCAGTACTTC. The chain is built from TRBV10-2 and TRBJ2-7; 9 bases align to TRBD2. CDR1 and CDR2 from the germline V gene are WSHSY and SAAADI. The CDR3 contains 12 residues. The junction had 5 bases not matched to a gene; V was cut back by 7 bases and J by 7 bases.

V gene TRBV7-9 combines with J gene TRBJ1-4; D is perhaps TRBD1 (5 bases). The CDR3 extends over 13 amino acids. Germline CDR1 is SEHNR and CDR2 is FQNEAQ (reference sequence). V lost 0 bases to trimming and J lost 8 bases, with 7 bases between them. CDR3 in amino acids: CASSLAGVEKLFF. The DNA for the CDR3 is TGTGCCAGCAGCTTAGCGGGGGTCGAAAAACTGTTTTTT.

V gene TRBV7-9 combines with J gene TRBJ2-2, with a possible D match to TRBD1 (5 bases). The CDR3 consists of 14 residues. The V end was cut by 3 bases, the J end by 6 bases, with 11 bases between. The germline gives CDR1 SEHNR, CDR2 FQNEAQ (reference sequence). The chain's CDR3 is CASSFGRAAGELFF. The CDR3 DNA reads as TGTGCCAGCAGCTTCGGCAGGGCCGCCGGGGAGCTGTTTTTT.

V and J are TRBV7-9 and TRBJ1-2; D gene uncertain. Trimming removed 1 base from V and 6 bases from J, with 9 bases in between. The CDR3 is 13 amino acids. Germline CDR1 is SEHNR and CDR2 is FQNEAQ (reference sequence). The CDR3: CASSLGTEDGYTF. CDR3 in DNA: TGTGCCAGCAGCTTAGGTACGGAGGATGGCTACACCTTC.

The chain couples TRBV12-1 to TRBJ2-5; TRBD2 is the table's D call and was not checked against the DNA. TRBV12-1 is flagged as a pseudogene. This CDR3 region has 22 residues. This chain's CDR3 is CASSFGGPGLAGERLYQETQYF. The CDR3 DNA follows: TGTGCCAGCAGCTTTGGGGGCCCGGGACTAGCGGGAGAGCGATTGTACCAAGAGACCCAGTACTTC.

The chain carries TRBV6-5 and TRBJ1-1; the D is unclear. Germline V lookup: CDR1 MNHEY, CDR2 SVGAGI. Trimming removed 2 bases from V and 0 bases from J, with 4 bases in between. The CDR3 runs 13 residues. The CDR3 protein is CASSYLMNTEAFF. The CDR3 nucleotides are TGTGCCAGCAGTTACCTTATGAACACTGAAGCTTTCTTT.

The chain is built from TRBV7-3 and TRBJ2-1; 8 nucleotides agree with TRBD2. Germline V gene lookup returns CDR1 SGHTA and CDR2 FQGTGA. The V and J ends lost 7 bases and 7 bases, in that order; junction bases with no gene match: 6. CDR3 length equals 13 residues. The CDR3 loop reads CASNPGGGNEQFF. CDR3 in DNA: TGTGCCAGCAACCCCGGGGGGGGAAATGAGCAGTTCTTC.

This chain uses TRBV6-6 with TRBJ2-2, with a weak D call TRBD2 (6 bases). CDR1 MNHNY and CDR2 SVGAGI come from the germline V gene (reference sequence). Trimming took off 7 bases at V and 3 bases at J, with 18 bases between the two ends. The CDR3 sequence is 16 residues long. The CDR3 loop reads CASTKTGVSYTGELFF. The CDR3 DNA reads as TGTGCCAGCACCAAAACGGGAGTGTCGTACACCGGGGAGCTGTTTTTT.